Listed below are T cell receptor beta chains from one sample, sequenced in a study of blood T cell repertoires in COVID-19. Sequenced by immunoSEQ multiplex PCR; TCRdb stores in-frame clones only, minus some. Among tens of thousands of clones listed, 80% to 90% were seen once. The sequenced sample consisted of peripheral blood. Receptor source: a human donor in a cohort sampled during active COVID-19. The donor label of this sample is uncertain. Each CDR3 is given with its conserved first and last residue. The order of the fields is V gene, D gene, J gene, clone size, CDR3 protein, CDR3 DNA. D genes are given only for firm matches. Clone sizes are given selectively: once, few, many, or a class where the clone is expanded.

v_gene: TRBV5-1; d_gene: TRBD1; j_gene: TRBJ2-1; abundance: .; CDR3aa: CASSPRAGGNNNEQFF; CDR3nt: TGCGCCAGCAGCCCAAGGGCAGGGGGCAACAACAATGAGCAGTTCTTC
v_gene: TRBV7-2; d_gene: .; j_gene: TRBJ2-1; abundance: .; CDR3aa: CASSLGASNEQFF; CDR3nt: TGTGCCAGCAGCCTAGGTGCCAGCAATGAGCAGTTCTTC
v_gene: TRBV6-2/TRBV6-3; d_gene: TRBD2; j_gene: TRBJ2-5; abundance: .; CDR3aa: CASSAGGTSGVETQYF; CDR3nt: TGTGCCAGCAGTGCGGGGGGGACTAGCGGGGTAGAGACCCAGTACTTC
v_gene: TRBV7-3; d_gene: TRBD2; j_gene: TRBJ2-3; abundance: .; CDR3aa: CASSRDYTDTQYF; CDR3nt: TGTGCCAGCAGCCGGGACTACACAGATACGCAGTATTTT
v_gene: TRBV4-1; d_gene: TRBD1; j_gene: TRBJ1-2; abundance: .; CDR3aa: CASSLRQGAESNYGYTF; CDR3nt: TGCGCCAGCAGCCTTCGACAGGGGGCAGAGTCTAACTATGGCTACACCTTC
v_gene: TRBV15; d_gene: .; j_gene: TRBJ2-2; abundance: once; CDR3aa: CATSRVGATRNTGELFF; CDR3nt: TGTGCCACCAGCAGAGTTGGTGCGACAAGGAACACCGGGGAGCTGTTTTTT
v_gene: TRBV7-9; d_gene: TRBD1; j_gene: TRBJ1-4; abundance: .; CDR3aa: CASSLTDREKLFF; CDR3nt: TGTGCCAGCAGCCTAACGGACAGGGAAAAACTGTTTTTT
v_gene: TRBV4-2; d_gene: TRBD1; j_gene: TRBJ2-7; abundance: .; CDR3aa: CASSQGRTGAAYEQYF; CDR3nt: TGTGCCAGCAGCCAAGGTCGGACAGGGGCGGCCTACGAGCAGTACTTC
v_gene: TRBV3-1/TRBV3-2; d_gene: TRBD1; j_gene: TRBJ2-4; abundance: .; CDR3aa: CASSYRGTGVDIQYF; CDR3nt: TGTGCCAGCAGCTACCGGGGGACAGGGGTCGACATTCAGTACTTC
v_gene: TRBV30; d_gene: TRBD1; j_gene: TRBJ1-5; abundance: .; CDR3aa: CAWKTGKGNQPQHF; CDR3nt: TGTGCCTGGAAGACAGGGAAAGGCAATCAGCCCCAGCATTTT
v_gene: TRBV9; d_gene: .; j_gene: TRBJ2-2; abundance: .; CDR3aa: CASRTGGNTGELFF; CDR3nt: TGTGCCAGCAGGACAGGTGGGAACACCGGGGAGCTGTTTTTT
v_gene: TRBV4-1; d_gene: TRBD2; j_gene: TRBJ2-7; abundance: few; CDR3aa: CASSQEGLAGGPYEQYF; CDR3nt: TGCGCCAGCAGCCAAGAGGGGCTAGCGGGGGGGCCGTACGAGCAGTACTTC
v_gene: TRBV7-2; d_gene: .; j_gene: TRBJ2-1; abundance: .; CDR3aa: CASSEQGYNEQFF; CDR3nt: TGTGCCAGCAGCGAACAGGGATACAATGAGCAGTTCTTC
v_gene: TRBV4-2; d_gene: TRBD1; j_gene: TRBJ2-2; abundance: .; CDR3aa: CASSQAQGADTGELFF; CDR3nt: TGTGCCAGCAGCCAAGCCCAGGGGGCTGACACCGGGGAGCTGTTTTTT
v_gene: TRBV4-1; d_gene: .; j_gene: TRBJ2-2; abundance: once; CDR3aa: CASSQEPPTNTGELFF; CDR3nt: TGCGCCAGCAGCCAAGAACCGCCTACGAACACCGGGGAGCTGTTTTTT
v_gene: TRBV7-2; d_gene: .; j_gene: TRBJ2-2; abundance: few; CDR3aa: CASSSRTGPGELFF; CDR3nt: TGTGCCAGCAGCTCTCGGACTGGCCCCGGGGAGCTGTTTTTT
v_gene: TRBV10-3; d_gene: TRBD1; j_gene: TRBJ2-1; abundance: once; CDR3aa: CAISDSSGTGFGEQFF; CDR3nt: TGTGCCATCAGTGACTCTTCCGGGACAGGCTTTGGAGAGCAGTTCTTC
v_gene: TRBV30; d_gene: TRBD2; j_gene: TRBJ2-1; abundance: .; CDR3aa: CAWGSSGGARNEQFF; CDR3nt: TGTGCCTGGGGATCTAGCGGGGGGGCTCGGAATGAGCAGTTCTTC
v_gene: TRBV5-1; d_gene: TRBD1; j_gene: TRBJ2-5; abundance: .; CDR3aa: CASSPRQGRSGETQYF; CDR3nt: TGCGCCAGCAGCCCCCGACAGGGTCGTTCGGGGGAGACCCAGTACTTC
v_gene: TRBV24-1; d_gene: TRBD1; j_gene: TRBJ1-3; abundance: .; CDR3aa: CATSEGGSSSGNTIYF; CDR3nt: TGTGCCACCAGTGAAGGGGGCAGTTCCTCTGGAAACACCATATATTTT
v_gene: TRBV9; d_gene: TRBD2; j_gene: TRBJ2-3; abundance: .; CDR3aa: CASSVEPGGAGDTQYF; CDR3nt: TGTGCCAGCAGCGTAGAACCCGGGGGGGCCGGGGATACGCAGTATTTT
v_gene: TRBV10-3; d_gene: .; j_gene: TRBJ1-1; abundance: .; CDR3aa: CAISESSTPNTEAFF; CDR3nt: TGTGCCATCAGTGAGTCCTCCACACCGAACACTGAAGCTTTCTTT
v_gene: TRBV11-2; d_gene: .; j_gene: TRBJ1-4; abundance: few; CDR3aa: CASSLVAGSQKLFF; CDR3nt: TGTGCCAGCAGCTTAGTGGCAGGGTCACAAAAACTGTTTTTT
v_gene: TRBV28; d_gene: .; j_gene: TRBJ1-1; abundance: .; CDR3aa: CASSRRGPEAFF; CDR3nt: TGTGCCAGCAGCCGCAGGGGCCCTGAAGCTTTCTTT
v_gene: TRBV6-5; d_gene: .; j_gene: TRBJ2-7; abundance: .; CDR3aa: CASSYSGLATTYEQYF; CDR3nt: TGTGCCAGCAGTTACTCAGGGCTAGCGACTACCTACGAGCAGTACTTC
v_gene: TRBV12-3/TRBV12-4; d_gene: .; j_gene: TRBJ1-5; abundance: .; CDR3aa: CASKRGDQPQHF; CDR3nt: TGTGCCAGCAAGCGGGGGGATCAGCCCCAGCATTTT
v_gene: TRBV28; d_gene: TRBD1; j_gene: TRBJ1-5; abundance: once; CDR3aa: CASSLGTGGQPQHF; CDR3nt: TGTGCCAGCAGTCTCGGGACAGGGGGTCAGCCCCAGCATTTT
v_gene: TRBV7-2; d_gene: .; j_gene: TRBJ2-7; abundance: .; CDR3aa: CASSIQRQAYEQYF; CDR3nt: TGTGCCAGCAGCATCCAACGACAGGCCTACGAGCAGTACTTC
v_gene: TRBV12-3/TRBV12-4; d_gene: .; j_gene: TRBJ1-1; abundance: .; CDR3aa: CASSLPYTEAFF; CDR3nt: TGTGCCAGCAGTTTACCGTACACTGAAGCTTTCTTT
v_gene: TRBV4-2; d_gene: .; j_gene: TRBJ1-1; abundance: .; CDR3aa: CASSQPRHRVKAFF; CDR3nt: TGTGCCAGCAGCCAACCCCGGCACAGGGTAAAAGCTTTCTTT
v_gene: TRBV7-2; d_gene: TRBD1; j_gene: TRBJ1-2; abundance: few; CDR3aa: CASSSLRGSAGYTF; CDR3nt: TGTGCCAGCAGCTCACTCAGGGGGAGCGCTGGCTACACCTTC
v_gene: TRBV12-3/TRBV12-4; d_gene: .; j_gene: TRBJ2-1; abundance: .; CDR3aa: CATAQGVSEQFF; CDR3nt: TGTGCCACCGCCCAGGGTGTCAGTGAGCAGTTCTTC
v_gene: TRBV5-1; d_gene: TRBD2; j_gene: TRBJ2-1; abundance: .; CDR3aa: CASSLASSGANEQFF; CDR3nt: TGCGCCAGCAGCTTGGCGTCTAGCGGGGCGAATGAGCAGTTCTTC
v_gene: TRBV7-2; d_gene: TRBD2; j_gene: TRBJ2-3; abundance: .; CDR3aa: CASSLLAGGADTQYF; CDR3nt: TGTGCCAGCAGCTTACTAGCGGGGGGGGCGGATACGCAGTATTTT
v_gene: TRBV11-2; d_gene: .; j_gene: TRBJ2-7; abundance: .; CDR3aa: CASNDYARGGYEQYF; CDR3nt: TGTGCCAGCAACGATTATGCGCGGGGAGGTTACGAGCAGTACTTC